A selection of T cell receptor beta chains follows, all from one sample in a study of glioma-infiltrating T cells. TCRdb fed the multiplex PCR reads into MiXCR, producing one record per CDR3 protein. In the table there are fewer than 500,000 distinct CDR3 sequences, roughly 41% of which are singletons. The sequenced sample consisted of glioma tissue, nonneoplastic brain tissue, or PBMCs (not recorded which). Receptors originate from a human donor with low-grade glioma or glioblastoma, undergoing nonglioma brain surgery, or in good health (not recorded which). Both conserved end residues are part of each CDR3. The order of the fields is D gene, V gene, J gene, clone size, CDR3 protein, CDR3 DNA. The D gene is left open where the match is weak. Rows may omit the clone size; those that give it use once, few, many or a size class.

TRBD1,TRBV3-1,TRBJ2-7,.,CASSQAGGRGEQYF,TGTGCCAGCAGCCAAGCAGGGGGCCGGGGCGAGCAGTACTTC
.,TRBV19,TRBJ1-1,.,CASSIRNMNTEAFF,TGTGCCAGTAGTATCAGAAACATGAACACTGAAGCTTTCTTT
TRBD2,TRBV6-2/TRBV6-3,TRBJ2-1,many,CASRTTSGGSYNEQFF,TGTGCCAGCAGAACTACTAGCGGAGGCTCCTACAATGAGCAGTTCTTC
TRBD2,TRBV15,TRBJ2-3,medium-sized,CATSGLAGFTDTQYF,TGTGCCACCAGCGGACTAGCGGGATTCACCGATACGCAGTATTTT
.,TRBV6-2/TRBV6-3,TRBJ2-2,many,CASSYSQLITGELFF,TGTGCCAGCAGTTACTCACAGCTGATCACCGGGGAGCTGTTTTTT
TRBD2,TRBV20-1,TRBJ2-3,few,CSARGGGGTDTQYF,TGCAGTGCCCGGGGGGGGGGAGGGACGGATACGCAGTATTTT
TRBD1,TRBV2,TRBJ1-1,few,CASMRGDRANTEAFF,TGTGCCAGTATGAGGGGGGACAGGGCGAACACTGAAGCTTTCTTT
.,TRBV28,TRBJ2-7,.,CASRWGSSSYEQYF,TGTGCCAGCAGGTGGGGCTCAAGCTCCTACGAGCAGTACTTC
TRBD1,TRBV6-1,TRBJ1-5,many,CASSLVDRESNQPQHF,TGTGCCAGCAGCCTTGTGGACAGGGAAAGCAATCAGCCCCAGCATTTT
TRBD2,TRBV24-1,TRBJ2-3,.,CATSDPQGYQRENPDTQYF,TGTGCCACCAGTGACCCGCAGGGGTACCAGCGGGAGAATCCAGATACGCAGTATTTT
.,TRBV2,TRBJ1-1,.,CASRGSPNTEAFF,TGTGCCAGCAGAGGGTCTCCGAACACTGAAGCTTTCTTT